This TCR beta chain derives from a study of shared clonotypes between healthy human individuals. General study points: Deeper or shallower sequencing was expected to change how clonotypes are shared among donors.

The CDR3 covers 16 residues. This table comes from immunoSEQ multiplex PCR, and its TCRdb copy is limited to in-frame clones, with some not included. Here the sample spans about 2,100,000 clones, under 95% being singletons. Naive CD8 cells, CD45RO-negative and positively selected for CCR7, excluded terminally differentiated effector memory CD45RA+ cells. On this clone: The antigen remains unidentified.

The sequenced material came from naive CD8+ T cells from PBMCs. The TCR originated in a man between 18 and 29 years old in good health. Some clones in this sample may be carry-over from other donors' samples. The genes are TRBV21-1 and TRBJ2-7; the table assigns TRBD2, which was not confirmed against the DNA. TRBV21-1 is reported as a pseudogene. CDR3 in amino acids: CASSKCMRDYLLEQYF. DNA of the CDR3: TGTGCCAGCAGCAAATGTATGCGCGACTACCTACTCGAGCAGTACTTC.